The rows below give T cell receptor beta chains drawn from one sample of a study of cytomegalovirus exposure and HLA in healthy donors. TCRdb's table, derived via immunoSEQ multiplex PCR, lists solely in-frame clones and lacks some. Here the sample spans over 250,000 clones, about nine tenths being singletons. Sequencing input: PBMCs. All receptors come from a woman in her 30s in good health and CMV-seropositive. The CDR3 runs from the conserved cysteine through the conserved F or W. D genes are given only for firm matches. Expanded clones get a size class; other rows say once, few or many, or leave the size out.

v_call	d_call	j_call	clone_size	cdr3_aa	cdr3_nt
TRBV6-5	TRBD1	TRBJ2-7	-	CASSETGAQYEQYF	TGTGCCAGCAGCGAGACAGGGGCTCAATACGAGCAGTACTTC
TRBV27	TRBD2	TRBJ2-7	-	CASTPSASGSYEQYF	TGTGCCAGCACCCCCTCGGCTAGCGGATCCTACGAGCAGTACTTC
TRBV28	TRBD2	TRBJ2-7	once	CASSFPSGVTYEQYF	TGTGCCAGCAGTTTCCCAAGCGGGGTCACCTACGAGCAGTACTTC
TRBV30	-	TRBJ1-5	-	CAWRPGQQPQHF	TGTGCCTGGAGGCCGGGGCAACAGCCCCAGCATTTT
TRBV27	TRBD2	TRBJ2-3	-	CASSLAGGPTDTQYF	TGTGCCAGCAGTTTAGCGGGGGGGCCCACAGATACGCAGTATTTT
TRBV5-6	TRBD2	TRBJ2-2	-	CASSWWRGGITGELFF	TGTGCCAGCAGCTGGTGGCGGGGGGGTATCACCGGGGAGCTGTTTTTT
TRBV27	-	TRBJ2-6	-	CASGRRGIASGANVLTF	TGTGCCAGCGGACGACGGGGCATTGCCTCTGGGGCCAACGTCCTGACTTTC
TRBV27	-	TRBJ2-1	-	CASSLSRSSYNEQFF	TGTGCCAGCAGTTTATCACGGAGCTCCTACAATGAGCAGTTCTTC
TRBV6-5	TRBD1	TRBJ2-7	-	CASREDRGPYEQYF	TGTGCCAGCAGGGAGGACAGGGGACCCTACGAGCAGTACTTC
TRBV6-1	-	TRBJ2-7	-	CASSETISAYEQYF	TGTGCCAGCAGTGAGACTATCTCGGCGTACGAGCAGTACTTC
TRBV13	-	TRBJ2-1	-	CASGTSSYNEQFF	TGTGCCAGCGGTACGAGCTCCTACAATGAGCAGTTCTTC
TRBV6-1	-	TRBJ1-3	once	CASSENGGVSRNTIYF	TGTGCCAGCAGTGAAAACGGGGGGGTTTCAAGAAACACCATATATTTT
TRBV7-2	-	TRBJ2-4	-	CASSFRGATQISAKNIQYF	TGTGCCAGCAGCTTTCGTGGGGCAACTCAAATATCAGCCAAAAACATTCAGTACTTC
TRBV23-1	TRBD1	TRBJ2-7	once	CASSQSSGTGKAYEQYF	TGCGCCAGCAGTCAATCTTCAGGGACAGGGAAAGCCTACGAGCAGTACTTC
TRBV5-6	TRBD1	TRBJ2-7	once	CASSADRTLAEQYF	TGTGCCAGCAGCGCGGACAGGACACTCGCCGAGCAGTACTTC
TRBV19	-	TRBJ1-6	-	CASSQGYNSPLHF	TGTGCCAGTAGTCAGGGCTATAATTCACCCCTCCACTTT
TRBV7-3	-	TRBJ2-6	once	CASSLWGDSGANVLTF	TGTGCCAGCAGCCTCTGGGGGGACTCTGGGGCCAACGTCCTGACTTTC
TRBV5-4	-	TRBJ2-6	-	CASSWGTPSGANVLTF	TGTGCCAGCAGCTGGGGGACGCCCTCTGGGGCCAACGTCCTGACTTTC
TRBV29-1	TRBD1	TRBJ2-5	-	CSGRTGGGETQYF	TGCAGCGGCCGGACAGGGGGCGGGGAGACCCAGTACTTC
TRBV20-1	-	TRBJ1-4	few	CSASRGEKLFF	TGCAGTGCTAGCAGGGGTGAAAAACTGTTTTTT
TRBV6-5	-	TRBJ1-2	-	CASSYAGLWGYTF	TGTGCCAGCAGTTACGCGGGGTTGTGGGGCTACACCTTC
TRBV28	-	TRBJ2-7	-	CASSLSGDYEQYF	TGTGCCAGCAGTTTAAGTGGGGACTACGAGCAGTACTTC
TRBV19	-	TRBJ2-6	-	CASSTSGANVLTF	TGTGCCAGTAGTACCTCTGGGGCCAACGTCCTGACTTTC
TRBV29-1	-	TRBJ1-2	-	CSVSRDPWKDGYTF	TGCAGCGTCTCCCGGGACCCTTGGAAGGATGGCTACACCTTC
TRBV18	-	TRBJ1-5	-	CASSPFGTAYSNQPQHF	TGTGCCAGCTCACCATTTGGTACAGCCTATAGCAATCAGCCCCAGCATTTT
TRBV4-3	TRBD1	TRBJ2-1	-	CASSQDGTGSYNEQFF	TGCGCCAGCAGCCAAGATGGGACAGGGTCCTACAATGAGCAGTTCTTC
TRBV30	-	TRBJ1-1	few	CAWSVRGPEAFF	TGTGCCTGGAGTGTACGGGGTCCTGAAGCTTTCTTT
TRBV7-9	TRBD1	TRBJ1-5	-	CASSQTGEAQPQHF	TGTGCCAGCAGCCAGACAGGGGAGGCGCAGCCCCAGCATTTT
TRBV28	TRBD1	TRBJ2-6	-	CASSRQGVGANVLTF	TGTGCCAGCAGCCGACAGGGAGTTGGGGCCAACGTCCTGACTTTC
TRBV28	-	TRBJ1-6	-	CASSPYKKGVSSPLHF	TGTGCCAGCAGTCCCTACAAAAAGGGGGTCAGTTCACCCCTCCACTTT
TRBV7-3	TRBD1	TRBJ1-2	-	CASSPREGANYGYTF	TGTGCCAGCAGCCCCAGGGAGGGGGCAAACTATGGCTACACCTTC
TRBV5-4	-	TRBJ1-1	-	CASSPYFHRGNTEAFF	TGTGCCAGCAGCCCGTACTTTCACCGGGGGAACACTGAAGCTTTCTTT
TRBV4-2	-	TRBJ2-1	-	CASSPDLMGGAVEQFF	TGTGCCAGCAGCCCGGACTTGATGGGGGGGGCGGTTGAGCAGTTCTTC
TRBV6-5	-	TRBJ2-5	-	CASSYSLPGETQYF	TGTGCCAGCAGTTACTCGTTACCCGGGGAGACCCAGTACTTC
TRBV6-5	-	TRBJ1-2	-	CASSYSGGLLYGYTF	TGTGCCAGCAGTTACTCGGGGGGACTGCTCTATGGCTACACCTTC
TRBV7-8	-	TRBJ2-1	-	CASSLTDREDYNEQFF	TGTGCCAGCAGCCTGACCGACAGGGAGGACTACAATGAGCAGTTCTTC
TRBV27	TRBD2	TRBJ2-1	-	CASSSGTSGNVPYNEQFF	TGTGCCAGCAGTTCAGGGACTAGCGGGAATGTCCCCTACAATGAGCAGTTCTTC
TRBV27	-	TRBJ1-5	-	CASSSQGSSNQPQHF	TGTGCCAGCAGTTCTCAGGGGAGTAGCAATCAGCCCCAGCATTTT
TRBV4-1	TRBD1	TRBJ1-2	-	CASSEAGSGGYGYTF	TGCGCCAGCAGCGAAGCCGGGTCAGGGGGCTATGGCTACACCTTC
TRBV2	-	TRBJ1-4	-	CASNSPTVGGEKLFF	TGTGCCAGCAATTCGCCGACAGTCGGGGGAGAAAAACTGTTTTTT
TRBV4-3	-	TRBJ1-2	-	CASSTNTGGGNYGYTF	TGCGCCAGCAGCACCAACACGGGGGGCGGTAACTATGGCTACACCTTC
TRBV30	TRBD2	TRBJ2-1	-	CAWSGSGTSGSSSYNEQFF	TGTGCCTGGAGTGGTTCCGGGACTAGCGGGAGTAGCTCCTACAATGAGCAGTTCTTC
TRBV5-1	TRBD2	TRBJ2-7	-	CASSMYPGLAGAVDYEQYF	TGCGCCAGCAGCATGTATCCGGGACTAGCGGGAGCCGTCGACTACGAGCAGTACTTC
TRBV7-9	-	TRBJ1-1	-	CASSSPMSGAAEAFF	TGTGCCAGCAGCTCCCCAATGTCGGGGGCGGCTGAAGCTTTCTTT
TRBV9	-	TRBJ2-2	-	CASSVEGGDRTGELFF	TGTGCCAGCAGCGTAGAGGGGGGAGATCGCACCGGGGAGCTGTTTTTT
TRBV18	-	TRBJ1-1	-	CASSPMAGAVNTEAFF	TGTGCCAGCTCACCAATGGCAGGGGCCGTGAACACTGAAGCTTTCTTT
TRBV15	TRBD1	TRBJ1-5	-	CATSRGQGVVQPQHF	TGTGCCACCAGCAGAGGACAGGGGGTTGTCCAGCCCCAGCATTTT
TRBV13	-	TRBJ2-3	-	CASSLVFAGSTDTQYF	TGTGCCAGCAGCTTAGTGTTCGCGGGTAGCACAGATACGCAGTATTTT
TRBV6-5	-	TRBJ1-4	-	CASSYDTRGEKLFF	TGTGCCAGCAGTTATGACACACGTGGGGAAAAACTGTTTTTT
TRBV6-5	TRBD1	TRBJ1-2	-	CASSRTGGGYTF	TGTGCCAGCAGCCGGACAGGGGGCGGCTACACCTTC
TRBV28	-	TRBJ2-7	-	CASSLAPRAGRRNEQYF	TGTGCCAGCAGTTTAGCCCCCCGGGCGGGCAGGCGGAACGAGCAGTACTTC
TRBV27	-	TRBJ1-4	once	CASSARLNEKLFF	TGTGCCAGCAGTGCTAGACTCAATGAAAAACTGTTTTTT
TRBV6-1	TRBD2	TRBJ2-7	-	CASSEKSVRLAGVGGSYEQYF	TGTGCCAGCAGTGAAAAAAGTGTCCGACTAGCGGGAGTTGGGGGCTCCTACGAGCAGTACTTC
TRBV28	-	TRBJ1-2	few	CASSLSGGDYTF	TGTGCCAGCAGCCTGAGTGGGGGTGATTACACCTTC
TRBV7-6	-	TRBJ1-1	-	CASSRSGLMNTEAFF	TGTGCCAGCAGCCGCTCAGGCTTAATGAACACTGAAGCTTTCTTT
TRBV19	-	TRBJ2-7	few	CASRGAWGNSYEQYF	TGTGCCAGTAGAGGTGCCTGGGGCAACTCCTACGAGCAGTACTTC
TRBV7-9	-	TRBJ1-1	-	CASSLGPGNTEAFF	TGTGCCAGCAGCTTAGGCCCAGGGAACACTGAAGCTTTCTTT
TRBV9	TRBD1	TRBJ1-5	-	CASSVEGASQPQHF	TGTGCCAGCAGCGTAGAGGGGGCGAGTCAGCCCCAGCATTTT